This TCR beta chain was recovered during a study of T cell changes during pregnancy in multiple sclerosis. This clone has only one observation. This CDR3 is 14 amino acids long. V shed 4 bases, J shed 4 bases, and the junction held 4 bases outside the gene matches. The V gene's germline CDR1 is MNHEY and CDR2 SVGAGI. Generated by immunoSEQ multiplex PCR, the TCRdb table keeps only in-frame clones and is missing some. Of about 32,000 clones in the sample, roughly nine tenths were seen once. The receptor's source is a female donor with multiple sclerosis, enrolled in a pregnancy study. The specimen was CD8+ T cells from peripheral blood mononuclear cells, collected in the first trimester of pregnancy. This chain joins TRBV6-5 and TRBJ2-7; 10 bases agree with TRBD1. The CDR3 sequence: CASSSRDRGYEQYF. The DNA for the CDR3 is TGTGCCAGCAGTTCCCGGGACAGGGGATACGAGCAGTACTTC.